The table lists the clone carrying this T cell receptor (beta chain) with a count of one. Its antigen is not known. This sample is drawn from a study of T cell responses to AZD1222 COVID-19 vaccine. Regarding the study as a whole: In the spike-specific TCR repertoire, nearly half reportedly target unmutated variant regions. Baseline seropositivity occurred in only a handful of AZD1222 recipients.

The CDR3 covers 16 residues. Germline V gives CDR1 MDHEN, CDR2 SYDVKM. The V and J ends lost 3 bases and 7 bases respectively, with 18 bases between them. The method was immunoSEQ multiplex PCR; TCRdb's version includes in-frame clones alone and lacks a portion of them. The data hold some 96,000 clones, with more than 75% observed a single time. This specimen was peripheral blood, taken on day 0 of MenACWY control vaccination. The genes are TRBV28 and TRBJ2-2, with D perhaps matching TRBD1 (6 bases). This clonotype was obtained from an adult in good health. CDR3 region: CASSLERTVNIGELFF. The DNA for the CDR3 is TGTGCCAGCAGTTTGGAGAGGACAGTGAATATCGGGGAGCTGTTTTTT.